These 23 T cell receptor beta chains came from one sample sequenced in a study of control samples from healthy donors and cancer patients. Profiling relied on immunoSEQ multiplex PCR, and the TCRdb table lists in-frame clones only, not all of them. Here the sample spans about 250,000 clones, approximately 80% being singletons. Specimen: PBMCs. Receptors were obtained from a woman in her sixties with lung cancer.

The genes are TRBV5-4 and TRBJ2-2; 8 positions agree with TRBD2. Germline values: CDR1 SGHNT, CDR2 YYREEE (reference sequence). The V segment lost 4 bases and the J segment 4 bases; nucleotides outside the gene matches: 9. The CDR3 extends over 16 amino acids. The CDR3 region has the DNA TGTGCCAGCAGCCCCCGGGGGGGCCAGGGCACCGGGGAGCTGTTTTTT. The encoded protein is CASSPRGGQGTGELFF.

The chain is built from TRBV5-1 and TRBJ2-7; 8 bases fit TRBD1. The CDR3 is 15 residues long. Per the germline V gene, CDR1 is SGHRS and CDR2 is YFSETQ. With V trimmed by 3 bases and J by 1 base, 6 bases remained unmatched. The CDR3 DNA sequence: TGCGCCAGCAGCTCACAGGGGGACCGGTCCTACGAGCAGTACTTC. Its protein is CASSSQGDRSYEQYF.

The CDR3 bases are TGTGCCAGCAGTCTATCACTAGCGGACACCGGGGAGCTGTTTTTT. As protein: CASSLSLADTGELFF. This chain joins TRBV7-2 and TRBJ2-2, with TRBD2 matching over 8 bases. Germline lookup yields CDR1 SGHTA and CDR2 FQGNSA. After removal of 6 bases from V and 3 bases from J, the junction contained 6 bases not matched to a gene. The CDR3 totals 15 residues. Based on the CDR3 plus reference TRBV7-2 and TRBJ2-2, the full variable domain is GAGVSQSPSNKVTEKGKDVELRCDPISGHTALYWYRQSLGQGLEFLIYFQGNSAPDKSGLPSDRFSAERTGGSVSTLTIQRTQQEDSAVYLCASSLSLADTGELFFGEGSRLTVL.

The J gene is TRBJ2-3, the V gene TRBV5-1, with TRBD1 matching over 8 bases. V was pared by 4 bases and J by 4 bases, with 8 bases of the junction left unmatched. The CDR3 sequence is 15 residues long. CDR1 is SGHRS and CDR2 is YFSETQ in the germline V gene. For the CDR3, the DNA is TGCGCCAGCAGCCTGTGGGACAGGCTAGCAGATACGCAGTATTTT. Encoded protein: CASSLWDRLADTQYF.

Here the CDR3 reads CASSRDSRTDTQYF. CDR3 bases: TGTGCCAGCAGTCGAGACTCTCGCACAGATACGCAGTATTTT. This chain uses TRBV4-2 with TRBJ2-3; D gene uncertain. Trimming left V 6 bases short and J 1 base short, with 11 bases between. The CDR3 loop spans 14 amino acids. Germline-derived CDR1 and CDR2 are LGHNA and YNFKEQ.

DNA for the CDR3: TGTGCCAGCAGCTTAACGCAGGACCACTCCTACAATGAGCAGTTCTTC. It encodes CASSLTQDHSYNEQFF. This sequence joins TRBV7-3 and TRBJ2-1; D is uncertain. Germline CDR1 reads SGHTA; CDR2 reads FQGTGA. The CDR3 runs 16 residues. V was trimmed by 0 bases and J by 0 bases, leaving 9 bases between them.

The chain couples TRBV27 to TRBJ1-6; no definite D call. Per germline, CDR1 MNHEY and CDR2 SMNVEV (reference sequence). The CDR3 consists of 12 residues. V dropped 4 bases and J dropped 7 bases, with 5 bases sitting between them. The CDR3 sequence: CASSSENSPLHF. The CDR3, as DNA: TGTGCCAGCAGTTCGGAGAATTCACCCCTCCACTTT.

The chain uses TRBV10-2 and TRBJ2-7, with 10 nucleotides matching TRBD1. Per the germline V gene, CDR1 is WSHSY and CDR2 is SAAADI. This CDR3 is 15 amino acids long. J lost 3 bases, V lost 7 bases, and 9 bases had no gene match. DNA for the CDR3: TGCGCCAGCATCGAGGGGGACAGGGGAGGCTACGAGCAGTACTTC. This sequence encodes CASIEGDRGGYEQYF.

This chain links TRBV27 with TRBJ2-7; D is undetermined. This CDR3 has 13 amino acids. CDR1 is MNHEY and CDR2 is SMNVEV in the germline V gene (reference sequence). V lost 6 bases to trimming and J lost 2 bases, with 11 bases between them. CDR3 sequence (DNA): TGTGCCAGCAGCCCAACCCATACCTACGAGCAGTACTTC. It translates to CASSPTHTYEQYF.

This chain connects TRBV28 to TRBJ1-5; no definite D call. V was shortened by 6 bases and J by 2 bases, with 11 bases between the two germline ends. Germline V gives CDR1 MDHEN, CDR2 SYDVKM. The CDR3 runs 14 residues. The CDR3 here is CASSPTRGNQPQHF. The CDR3 coding sequence is TGTGCCAGCAGCCCCACCCGAGGCAATCAGCCCCAGCATTTT. Filled out from reference TRBV28 and TRBJ1-5, the complete variable domain reads DVKVTQSSRYLVKRTGEKVFLECVQDMDHENMFWYRQDPGLGLRLIYFSYDVKMKEKGDIPEGYSVSREKKERFSLILESASTNQTSMYLCASSPTRGNQPQHFGDGTRLSIL.

This clone was counted between two and nine times. The V call is TRBV5-1, the J call TRBJ1-1, with 9 bases aligning to TRBD1. The J segment lost 5 bases and the V segment lost 4 bases, leaving 6 bases of the junction unmatched. The CDR3 sequence is 14 residues long. Germline CDR1 SGHRS, CDR2 YFSETQ. The CDR3 DNA is TGCGCCAGCAGCCCGGACAGGGGAGGAACTGAAGCTTTCTTT. Protein: CASSPDRGGTEAFF.

V and J are TRBV11-2 and TRBJ2-3; 10 bases match TRBD1. Germline lookup yields CDR1 SGHAT and CDR2 FQNNGV. CDR3 size: 17 residues. V shed 5 bases and J 3 bases; nucleotides not matched to a gene: 11. The CDR3 nucleotides are TGTGCCAGCAGCCCAACCTGGGACAGGGGAAGGACAGATACGCAGTATTTT. The encoded protein is CASSPTWDRGRTDTQYF.

This sequence joins TRBV7-9 and TRBJ2-1; 9 positions match TRBD2. This CDR3 contains 16 residues. Per germline, CDR1 SEHNR and CDR2 FQNEAQ (reference sequence). V dropped 5 bases and J dropped 0; count of bases not matched to a gene: 5. The CDR3 loop reads CASSGLAPNSYNEQFF. The CDR3 region has the DNA TGTGCCAGCAGCGGACTAGCGCCCAACTCCTACAATGAGCAGTTCTTC.

The CDR3 DNA sequence: TGTGCCAGCAGCTTGGTGCAGGGCCAAGGAGAGACCCAGTACTTC. Its translation: CASSLVQGQGETQYF. This chain connects TRBV5-4 to TRBJ2-5; possible D gene TRBD1, 5 bases. This CDR3 is built from 15 residues. With 0 bases removed from V and 4 bases from J, the gap between germline ends came to 13 bases. Germline V lookup: CDR1 SGHNT, CDR2 YYREEE (reference sequence).

CDR3 loop: CASRRVDTEAFF. The CDR3 DNA is TGTGCCAGCAGAAGGGTGGACACTGAAGCTTTCTTT. The V gene is TRBV6-5, the J gene TRBJ1-1; no clear D gene. CDR1 and CDR2 from the germline V gene are MNHEY and SVGAGI. The CDR3 is made up of 12 amino acids. V lost 6 bases and J lost 3, with 8 bases in between.

The J gene is TRBJ2-6, the V gene TRBV7-8; perhaps TRBD1 as D (6 bases). This CDR3 spans 20 amino acids. CDR1 SGHVS and CDR2 FQNEAQ come from the germline V gene. V was cut by 0 bases and J by 7 bases, with 25 bases left in between. Here the CDR3 DNA reads TGTGCCAGCAGCTTAGCTGTGACTGGGCCCGCCACAGGGTTAGCCAACGTCCTGACTTTC. Translation gives CASSLAVTGPATGLANVLTF.

This clone appeared a few times. The V call is TRBV30, the J call TRBJ1-6, with D possibly TRBD1 on 5 matching bases. Germline CDR1 and CDR2: GTSNPN and SVGIG (reference sequence). V lost 5 bases, J lost 14 bases, and 16 bases lay in between. The CDR3 sequence is 12 residues long. The CDR3 loop is CAWAYYGGTLHF. The CDR3 DNA sequence: TGTGCCTGGGCCTATTACGGGGGAACCCTCCACTTT.

This clone showed up just a few times. The gene calls are TRBV21-1 and TRBJ1-4; the table's D call, TRBD1, was not checked against the DNA. TRBV21-1 corresponds to a pseudogene. The CDR3 length is 15 residues. In nucleotides, the CDR3 is TGTGCCAGCAGTTTTCCCGGGACACCTGATGAAAAACTGTTTTTT. This encodes CASSFPGTPDEKLFF.

CDR3 DNA sequence: TGTGCCAGCAGCGGGATGAGGACTAGCGGGAGCTCCTACGAGCAGTACTTC. Encoded protein: CASSGMRTSGSSYEQYF. The rearrangement uses TRBV21-1 and TRBJ2-7; the tabulated D call, TRBD2, remains unverified against the DNA. TRBV21-1 is classified as a pseudogene. The CDR3 totals 17 residues.

This chain joins TRBV5-1 and TRBJ1-1; 7 nucleotides align to TRBD1. There are 13 residues in the CDR3. Unmatched junction bases numbered 10, after V lost 9 bases and J lost 5 bases. Germline V gene sequence: CDR1 SGHRS, CDR2 YFSETQ. For the CDR3, the DNA is TGCGCCACCTCACAGGGGTTGAGAACTGAAGCTTTCTTT. This translates into CATSQGLRTEAFF.

V usage is TRBV11-2 and J usage is TRBJ2-5; 13 bases are a match to TRBD2. The CDR3 covers 17 residues. After removal of 1 base from V and 4 bases from J, the junction contained 6 bases not matched to a gene. In germline, CDR1 is SGHAT, CDR2 FQNNGV. CDR3 nucleotide sequence: TGTGCCAGCAGCTTAGGGAGACTAGCGGGAGGTTTAGAGACCCAGTACTTC. Translation gives CASSLGRLAGGLETQYF.

The V gene is TRBV5-1, the J gene TRBJ2-1; 7 bases map to TRBD2. The CDR3 is made up of 16 amino acids. J gave up 0 bases and V 4 bases, and 7 bases lay outside the gene matches. Per the germline V gene, CDR1 is SGHRS and CDR2 is YFSETQ. The CDR3 sequence is CASSHLTSPSYNEQFF. For the CDR3, the DNA is TGCGCCAGCAGCCATCTGACTAGCCCCTCCTACAATGAGCAGTTCTTC.

The J gene is TRBJ2-3, the V gene TRBV2; 9 positions match TRBD2. The CDR3 is 17 residues long. With 4 bases clipped from V and 0 bases from J, the junction kept 8 bases outside the gene matches. Germline V gene data show CDR1 as SNHLY and CDR2 as FYNNEI. The CDR3 is CASSGGTSLSSTDTQYF. CDR3 coding DNA: TGTGCCAGCAGTGGGGGGACTAGCCTTTCTAGCACAGATACGCAGTATTTT.